What follows is one T cell receptor beta chain and its context. Its specificity is unknown. The data originate from a study of CXCR3-negative and CXCR3-positive naive CD8 T cells. The study, taken as a whole, reports: The TRBV-TRBJ usage of naive CXCR3-negative and CXCR3-positive cells was similar, but that of memory cells differed. Memory CD8+ cells showed much lower diversity, while both naive subsets displayed comparably high diversity.

cDNA libraries for TRB were generated by 5' RACE incorporating UMI labels. TCRdb processed the 5' RACE reads again and assigns one entry to each CDR3 protein, with no DNA. The sample table includes some 130,000 distinct CDR3 sequences. Triplicates of some 300,000 cells were sorted from each CD8+ T cell subset. The naive CD8+ gate required CD45RO-CCR7+CD27+CD95- phenotype. The CDR3 has 18 residues. Material for sequencing was naive CXCR3- CD8+ T cells from blood. Subset indicated: CD45RO-CCR7+CD27+CD95- naive CD8+ T cells lacking CXCR3 (TNR3-). The gene calls are TRBV21-1 and TRBJ2-1; TCRdb calls TRBD1, which cannot be checked without DNA. TRBV21-1 is listed as a pseudogene. The receptor's source is a human donor in good health. Some clones in this sample may be carry-over from other donors' samples. The CDR3 is CASSKALSPRPFYNEQFF.